This T cell receptor beta chain was captured by sequencing in a study of response to subunit inactivated influenza vaccine. This clonotype was seen a handful of times. Its antigen is not known. TCRdb passed the RT-PCR reads through MiXCR, listing each CDR3 protein once. The sample lists about 800,000 distinct CDR3 sequences, around 21% seen once, with roughly 10% in the top ten. The study's findings and limits: New T cells are recruited in small numbers by each seasonal influenza vaccination, according to the authors' suggestion.

The ends lost 4 bases at V and 9 bases at J; junction bases unmatched: 5. Germline CDR1 reads SQVTM; CDR2 reads ANQGSEA. The CDR3 has 12 amino acids. This specimen consisted of PBMCs from blood, obtained less than 6 days after vaccination. This rearrangement joins TRBV29-1 to TRBJ2-7, with 11 bases identical to TRBD1. This TCR derives from a man aged 45-65 years who received an inactivated influenza vaccine. The CDR3 coding sequence is TGCAGCGTTGGGGGACAGGGGGAAGTGCAGTACTTC. It translates to CSVGGQGEVQYF.